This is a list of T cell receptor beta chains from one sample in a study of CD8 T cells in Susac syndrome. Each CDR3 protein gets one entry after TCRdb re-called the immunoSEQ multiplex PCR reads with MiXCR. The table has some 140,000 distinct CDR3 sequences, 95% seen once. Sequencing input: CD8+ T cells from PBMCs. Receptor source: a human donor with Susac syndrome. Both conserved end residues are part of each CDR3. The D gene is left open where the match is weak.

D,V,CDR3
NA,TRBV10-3,CAIATNTEAFF
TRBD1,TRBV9,CASSADRPEVFF
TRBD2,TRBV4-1,CASSQGAGGANIQYF
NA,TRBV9,CASSVEGGKTYNEQFF
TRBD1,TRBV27,CASSLWTGDPREQYF
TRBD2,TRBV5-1,CASSSGLAEYTGELFF
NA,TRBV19,CASSIGLDGYTF
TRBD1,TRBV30,CAWSVGGTGAYNEQFF
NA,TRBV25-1,CASEGGSSYEQYF
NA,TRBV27,CASSLSLGVPEQYF
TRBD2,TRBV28,CASSLFGASGSSYEQYF
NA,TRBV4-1,CASSQGNGYEQYF
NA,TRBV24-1,CATSEQDGETQYF
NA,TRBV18,CASSPQGRWYEQYF
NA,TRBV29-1,CSVRSSGYTF
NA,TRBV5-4,CASSSYGVPTNEKLFF
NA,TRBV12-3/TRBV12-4,CASSLGTPAEAFF
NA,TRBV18,CASYLGGRTEAFF
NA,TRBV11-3,CASSTPPESSATDTQYF
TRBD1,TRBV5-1,CASSLGDSPGYEQYF
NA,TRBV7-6,CASSSAHSYEQYF
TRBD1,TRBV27,CASSMNRGTEAFF
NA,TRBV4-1,CASSQDFGHYEQYF
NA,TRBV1,CTSSPARELDYQETQYF
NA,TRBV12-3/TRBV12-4,CASSFGVHYGYTF
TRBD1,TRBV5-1,CASSLETGPYEQYF
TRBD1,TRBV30,CAWSPPLTGSGQPQHF
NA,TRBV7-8,CASSSAEEQFF
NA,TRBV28,CASSTLKIYGYTF
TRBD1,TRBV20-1,CSASSGTGRSGANVLTF
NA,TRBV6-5,CASSYEGLTDTQYF
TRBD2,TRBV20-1,CSATGTINYEQYF
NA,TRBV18,CASSPPFGSGANVLTF
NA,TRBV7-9,CASSDQGPEAFF
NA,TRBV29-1,CSVDLGTYEQYF
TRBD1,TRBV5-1,CASSTGQGDEKLFF
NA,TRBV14,CASSQAGAVGYTF
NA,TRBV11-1,CASTQTGTLEDTEAFF
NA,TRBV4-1,CASSLQGMGTEAFF
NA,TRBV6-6,CASGSYEQYF
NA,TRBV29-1,CSVGSDYGYTF
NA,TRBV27,CASSPGTAGGKLFF
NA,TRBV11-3,CASSFGGNEQFF
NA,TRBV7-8,CASSFLPGDTGELFF
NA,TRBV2,CASSPSGSHGQPQHF
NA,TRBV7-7,CASSLAADPDTQYF
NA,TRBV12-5,CASGFRVEGDVDTGELFF
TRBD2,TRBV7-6,CASTRGGSAYNEQFF
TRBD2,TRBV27,CASSLSPGVAGGTTYEQYF
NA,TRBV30,CACIRSPNYGYTF
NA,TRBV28,CASSFLTANTEAFF
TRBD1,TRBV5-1,CASSVDRGDYEQYF
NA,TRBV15,CATLATNEKLFF
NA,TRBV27,CASSLVVGGSPLHF